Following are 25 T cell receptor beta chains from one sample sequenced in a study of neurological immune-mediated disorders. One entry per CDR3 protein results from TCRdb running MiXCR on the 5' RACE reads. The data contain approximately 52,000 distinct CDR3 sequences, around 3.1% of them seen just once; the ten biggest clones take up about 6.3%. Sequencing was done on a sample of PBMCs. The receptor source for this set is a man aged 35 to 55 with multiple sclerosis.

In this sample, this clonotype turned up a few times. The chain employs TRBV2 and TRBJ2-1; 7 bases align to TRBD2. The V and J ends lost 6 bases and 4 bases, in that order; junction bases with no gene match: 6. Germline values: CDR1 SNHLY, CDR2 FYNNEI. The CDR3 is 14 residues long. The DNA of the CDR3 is TGTGCCAGCAGCAGACTAGCAGGTTACAATGAGCAGTTCTTC. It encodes CASSRLAGYNEQFF. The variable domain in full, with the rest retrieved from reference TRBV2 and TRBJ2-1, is EPEVTQTPSHQVTQMGQEVILRCVPISNHLYFYWYRQILGQKVEFLVSFYNNEISEKSEIFDDQFSVERPDGSNFTLKIRSTKLEDSAMYFCASSRLAGYNEQFFGPGTRLTVL.

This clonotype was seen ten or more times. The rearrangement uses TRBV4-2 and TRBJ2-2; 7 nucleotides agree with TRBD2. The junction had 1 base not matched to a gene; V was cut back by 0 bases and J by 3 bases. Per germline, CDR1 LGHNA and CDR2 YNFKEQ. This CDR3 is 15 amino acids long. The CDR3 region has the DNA TGTGCCAGCAGCCAAGAACGGGGGGACACCGGGGAGCTGTTTTTT. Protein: CASSQERGDTGELFF.

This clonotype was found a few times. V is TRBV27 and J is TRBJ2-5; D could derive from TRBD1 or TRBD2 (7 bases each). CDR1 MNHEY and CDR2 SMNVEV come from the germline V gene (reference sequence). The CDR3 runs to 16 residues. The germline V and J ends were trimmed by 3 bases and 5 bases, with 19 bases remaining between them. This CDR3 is CASSLGEGARLETQYF. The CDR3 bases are TGTGCCAGCAGTTTGGGGGAGGGGGCTCGTCTGGAGACCCAGTACTTC.

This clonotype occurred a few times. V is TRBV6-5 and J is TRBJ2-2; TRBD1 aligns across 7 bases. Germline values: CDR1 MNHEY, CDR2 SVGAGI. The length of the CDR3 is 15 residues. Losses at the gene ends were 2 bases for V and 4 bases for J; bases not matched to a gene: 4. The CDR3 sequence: CASSYTGVLTGELFF. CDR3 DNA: TGTGCCAGCAGTTACACAGGGGTCCTCACCGGGGAGCTGTTTTTT.

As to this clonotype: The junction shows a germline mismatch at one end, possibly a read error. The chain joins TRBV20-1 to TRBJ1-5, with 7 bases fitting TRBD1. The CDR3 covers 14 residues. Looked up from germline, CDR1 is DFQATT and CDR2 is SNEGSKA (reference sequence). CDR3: CSATTGVANQPQNF. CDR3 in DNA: TGCAGTGCTACCACAGGGGTAGCAAATCAGCCCCAGAATTTT.

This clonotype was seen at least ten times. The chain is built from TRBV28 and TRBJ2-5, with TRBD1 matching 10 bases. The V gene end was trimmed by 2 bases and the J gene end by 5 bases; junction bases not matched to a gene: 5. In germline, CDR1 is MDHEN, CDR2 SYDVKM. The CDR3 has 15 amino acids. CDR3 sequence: CASSLPGTGEETQYF. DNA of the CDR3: TGTGCCAGCAGTTTACCCGGGACAGGGGAGGAGACCCAGTACTTC.

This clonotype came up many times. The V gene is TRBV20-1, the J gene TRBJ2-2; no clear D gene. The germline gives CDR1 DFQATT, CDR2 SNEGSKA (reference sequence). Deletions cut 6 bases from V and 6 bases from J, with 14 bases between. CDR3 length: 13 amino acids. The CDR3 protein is CSAQVRAAGELFF. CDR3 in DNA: TGCAGTGCCCAAGTAAGGGCCGCCGGGGAGCTGTTTTTT.

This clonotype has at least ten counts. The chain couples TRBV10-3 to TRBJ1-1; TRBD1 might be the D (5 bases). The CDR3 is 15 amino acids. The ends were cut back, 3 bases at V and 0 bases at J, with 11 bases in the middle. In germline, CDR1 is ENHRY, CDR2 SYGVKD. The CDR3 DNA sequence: TGTGCCATCAGTGACCAAACAGGCCTGAACACTGAAGCTTTCTTT. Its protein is CAISDQTGLNTEAFF.

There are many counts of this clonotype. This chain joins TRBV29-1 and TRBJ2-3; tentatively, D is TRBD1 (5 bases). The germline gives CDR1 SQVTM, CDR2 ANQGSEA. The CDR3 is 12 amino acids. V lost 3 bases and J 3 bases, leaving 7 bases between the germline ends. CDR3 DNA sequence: TGCAGCGTTGACCCAGGGACAGATACGCAGTATTTT. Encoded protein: CSVDPGTDTQYF.

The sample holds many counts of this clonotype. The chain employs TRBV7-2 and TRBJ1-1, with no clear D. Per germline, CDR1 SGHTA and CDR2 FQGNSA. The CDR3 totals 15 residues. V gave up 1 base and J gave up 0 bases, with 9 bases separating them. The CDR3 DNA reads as TGTGCCAGCAGCTTAGTGACAAGCATGAACACTGAAGCTTTCTTT. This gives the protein CASSLVTSMNTEAFF.

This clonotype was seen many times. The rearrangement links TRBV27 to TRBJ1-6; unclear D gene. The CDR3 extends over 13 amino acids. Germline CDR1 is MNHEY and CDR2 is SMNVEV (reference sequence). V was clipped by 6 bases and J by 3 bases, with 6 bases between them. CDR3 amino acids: CASSRLYNSPLHF. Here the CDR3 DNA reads TGTGCCAGCAGCCGGCTCTATAATTCACCCCTCCACTTT.

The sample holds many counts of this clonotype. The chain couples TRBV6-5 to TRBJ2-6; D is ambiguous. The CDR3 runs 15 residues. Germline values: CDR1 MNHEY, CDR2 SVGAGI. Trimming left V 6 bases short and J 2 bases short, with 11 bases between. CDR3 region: CASSLRTAGANVLTF. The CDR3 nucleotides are TGTGCCAGCAGCCTTCGAACCGCTGGGGCCAACGTCCTGACTTTC.

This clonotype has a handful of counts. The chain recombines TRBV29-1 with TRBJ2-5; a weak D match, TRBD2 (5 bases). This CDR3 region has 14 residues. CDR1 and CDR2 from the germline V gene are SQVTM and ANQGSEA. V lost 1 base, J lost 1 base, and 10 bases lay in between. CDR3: CSVEVRRVQETQYF. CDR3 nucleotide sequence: TGCAGCGTTGAAGTAAGGCGGGTCCAAGAGACCCAGTACTTC.

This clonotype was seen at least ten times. The CDR3 DNA reads as TGTGCCAGCAGCCGGGCGGGGACGGGACAGAAAAACATTCAGTACTTC. Translated: CASSRAGTGQKNIQYF. The V and J genes are TRBV5-6 and TRBJ2-4, with D perhaps matching TRBD1 (7 bases). Germline V lookup: CDR1 SGHDT, CDR2 YYEEEE. CDR3 length: 16 residues. V gave up 4 bases and J gave up 4 bases, with 18 bases separating them.

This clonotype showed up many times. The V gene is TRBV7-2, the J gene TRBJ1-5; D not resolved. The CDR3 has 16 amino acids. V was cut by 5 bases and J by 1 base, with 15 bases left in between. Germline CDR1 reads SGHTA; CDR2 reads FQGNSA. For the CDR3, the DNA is TGTGCCAGCAGCCGAGGGCGGGAGGTGAGCAATCAGCCCCAGCATTTT. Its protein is CASSRGREVSNQPQHF.

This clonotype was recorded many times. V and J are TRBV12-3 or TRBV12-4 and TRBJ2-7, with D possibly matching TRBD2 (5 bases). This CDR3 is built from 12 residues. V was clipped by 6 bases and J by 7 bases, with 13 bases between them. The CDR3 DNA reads TGTGCCAGCAGGGAAACCTCGGGGGAGCAGTACTTC. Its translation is CASRETSGEQYF.

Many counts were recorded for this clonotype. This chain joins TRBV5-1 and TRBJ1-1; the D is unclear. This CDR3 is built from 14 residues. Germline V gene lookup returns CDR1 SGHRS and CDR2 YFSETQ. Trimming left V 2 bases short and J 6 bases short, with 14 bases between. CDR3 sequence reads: CASSFSFNGSEAFF. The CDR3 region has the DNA TGCGCCAGCAGCTTTTCATTCAACGGCTCTGAAGCTTTCTTT.

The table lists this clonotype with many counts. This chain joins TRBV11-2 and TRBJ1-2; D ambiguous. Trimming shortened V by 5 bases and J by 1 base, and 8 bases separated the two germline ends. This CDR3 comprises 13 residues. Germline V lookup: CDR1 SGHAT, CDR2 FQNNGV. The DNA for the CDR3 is TGTGCCAGCAGCATCGGACTTAACTATGGCTACACCTTC. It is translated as CASSIGLNYGYTF.

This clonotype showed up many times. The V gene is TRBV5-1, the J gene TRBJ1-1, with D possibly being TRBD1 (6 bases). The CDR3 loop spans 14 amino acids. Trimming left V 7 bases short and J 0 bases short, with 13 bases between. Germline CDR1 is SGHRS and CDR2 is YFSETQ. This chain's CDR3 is CASGTGQLNTEAFF. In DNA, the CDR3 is TGCGCCAGCGGTACCGGACAGCTGAACACTGAAGCTTTCTTT. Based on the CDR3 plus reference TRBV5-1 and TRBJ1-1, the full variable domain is KAGVTQTPRYLIKTRGQQVTLSCSPISGHRSVSWYQQTPGQGLQFLFEYFSETQRNKGNFPGRFSGRQFSNSRSEMNVSTLELGDSALYLCASGTGQLNTEAFFGQGTRLTVV.

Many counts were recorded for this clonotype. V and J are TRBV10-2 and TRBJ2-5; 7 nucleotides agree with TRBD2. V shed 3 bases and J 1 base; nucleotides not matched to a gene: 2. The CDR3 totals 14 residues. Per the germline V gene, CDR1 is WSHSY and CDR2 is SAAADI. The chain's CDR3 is CASSEAGRQETQYF. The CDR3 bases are TGCGCCAGCAGTGAAGCGGGGCGCCAAGAGACCCAGTACTTC.

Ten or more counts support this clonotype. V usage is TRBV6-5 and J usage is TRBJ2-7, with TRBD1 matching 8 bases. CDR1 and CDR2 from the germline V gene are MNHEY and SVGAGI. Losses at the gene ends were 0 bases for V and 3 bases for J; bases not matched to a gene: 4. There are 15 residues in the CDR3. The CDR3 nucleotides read TGTGCCAGCAGTTACTCGATAGGGACAGGCTACGAGCAGTACTTC. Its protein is CASSYSIGTGYEQYF.

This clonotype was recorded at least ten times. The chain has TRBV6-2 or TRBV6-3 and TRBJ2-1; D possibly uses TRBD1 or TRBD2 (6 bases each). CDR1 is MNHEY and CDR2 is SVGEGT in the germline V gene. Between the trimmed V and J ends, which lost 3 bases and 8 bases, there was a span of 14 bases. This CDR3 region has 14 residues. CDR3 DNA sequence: TGTGCCAGCAGTTATACTGGGGGCGGGGATGAGCAGTTCTTC. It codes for CASSYTGGGDEQFF.

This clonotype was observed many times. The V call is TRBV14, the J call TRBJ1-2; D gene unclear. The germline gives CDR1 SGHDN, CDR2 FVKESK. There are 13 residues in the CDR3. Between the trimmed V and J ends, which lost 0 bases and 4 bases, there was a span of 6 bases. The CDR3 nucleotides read TGTGCCAGCAGCCAAGATCCCAGCTATGGCTACACCTTC. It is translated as CASSQDPSYGYTF. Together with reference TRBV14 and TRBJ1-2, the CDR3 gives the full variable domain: EAGVTQFPSHSVIEKGQTVTLRCDPISGHDNLYWYRRVMGKEIKFLLHFVKESKQDESGMPNNRFLAERTGGTYSTLKVQPAELEDSGVYFCASSQDPSYGYTFGSGTRLTVV.

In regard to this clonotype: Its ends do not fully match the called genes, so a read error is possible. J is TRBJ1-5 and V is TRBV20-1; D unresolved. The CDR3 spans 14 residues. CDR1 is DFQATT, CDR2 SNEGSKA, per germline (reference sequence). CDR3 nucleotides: TGCAGTGCTAGAGGGTTACTGTACAATCAGCCCCAGAATTTT. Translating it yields CSARGLLYNQPQNF.

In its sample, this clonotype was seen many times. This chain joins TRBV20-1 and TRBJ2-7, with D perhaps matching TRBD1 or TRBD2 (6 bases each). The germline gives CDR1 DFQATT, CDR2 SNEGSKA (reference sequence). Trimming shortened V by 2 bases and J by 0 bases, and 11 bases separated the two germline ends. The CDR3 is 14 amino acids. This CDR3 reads CSARMGGYSYEQYF. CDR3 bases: TGCAGTGCTAGAATGGGGGGCTACTCCTACGAGCAGTACTTC.